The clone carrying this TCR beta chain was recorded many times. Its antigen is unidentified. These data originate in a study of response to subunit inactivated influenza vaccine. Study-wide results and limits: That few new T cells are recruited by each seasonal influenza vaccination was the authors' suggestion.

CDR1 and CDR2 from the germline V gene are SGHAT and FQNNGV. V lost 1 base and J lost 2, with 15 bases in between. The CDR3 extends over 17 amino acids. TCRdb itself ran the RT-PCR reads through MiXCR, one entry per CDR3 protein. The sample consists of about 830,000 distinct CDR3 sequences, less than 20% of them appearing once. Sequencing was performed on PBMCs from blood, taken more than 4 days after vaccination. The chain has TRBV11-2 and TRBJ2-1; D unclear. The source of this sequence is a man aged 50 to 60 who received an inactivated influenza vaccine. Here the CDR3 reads CASSLGYLEFTYNEQFF. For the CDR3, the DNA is TGTGCCAGCAGCTTAGGGTACCTCGAGTTCACCTACAATGAGCAGTTCTTC.